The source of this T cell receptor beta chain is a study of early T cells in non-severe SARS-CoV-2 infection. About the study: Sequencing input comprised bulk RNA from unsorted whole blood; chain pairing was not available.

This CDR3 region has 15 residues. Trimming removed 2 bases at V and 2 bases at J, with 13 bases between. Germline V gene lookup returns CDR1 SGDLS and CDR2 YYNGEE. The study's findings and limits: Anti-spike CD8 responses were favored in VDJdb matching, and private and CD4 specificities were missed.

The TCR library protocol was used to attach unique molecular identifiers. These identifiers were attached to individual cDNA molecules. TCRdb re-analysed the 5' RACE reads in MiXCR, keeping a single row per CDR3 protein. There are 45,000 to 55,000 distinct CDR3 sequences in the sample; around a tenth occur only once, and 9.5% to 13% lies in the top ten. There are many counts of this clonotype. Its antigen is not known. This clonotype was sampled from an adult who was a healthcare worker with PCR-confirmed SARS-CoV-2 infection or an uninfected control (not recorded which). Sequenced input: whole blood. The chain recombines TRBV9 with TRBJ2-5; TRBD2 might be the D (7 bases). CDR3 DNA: TGTGCCAGCAGCGTCGGAGCGGGACATCAAGAGACCCAGTACTTC. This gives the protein CASSVGAGHQETQYF.